This paragraph covers one T cell receptor beta chain sequence. Thawed unstimulated PBMCs were FACS-sorted by CD3, CD4 and CD8 into two populations. Sequencing used immunoSEQ multiplex PCR; TCRdb keeps in-frame clones, though not all of them. This sample has 10,000 or so clones, with around four fifths found just once. This sample was included in a study of T cell clones after liver transplantation. About the study: Standard immunosuppression, with no induction, continued until 12-24 months after transplant. Timepoints were pre-transplant, pre-withdrawal, and after withdrawal was completed or failed.

The V gene end was trimmed by 2 bases and the J gene end by 5 bases; junction bases not matched to a gene: 6. Germline-derived CDR1 and CDR2 are MGHRA and YSYEKL. The CDR3 has 15 amino acids. Sequenced here: CD8+ T cells from blood, sampled at the 22-month timepoint. The clonotype was recovered from a human patient who received a liver transplant. Part of the T cell pool may stem from the graft donor. The gene calls are TRBV4-1 and TRBJ2-5; 9 positions match TRBD2. In nucleotides, the CDR3 is TGCGCCAGCAGCCAATATAGCGGGGGAGGCGAGACCCAGTACTTC. It translates to CASSQYSGGGETQYF.